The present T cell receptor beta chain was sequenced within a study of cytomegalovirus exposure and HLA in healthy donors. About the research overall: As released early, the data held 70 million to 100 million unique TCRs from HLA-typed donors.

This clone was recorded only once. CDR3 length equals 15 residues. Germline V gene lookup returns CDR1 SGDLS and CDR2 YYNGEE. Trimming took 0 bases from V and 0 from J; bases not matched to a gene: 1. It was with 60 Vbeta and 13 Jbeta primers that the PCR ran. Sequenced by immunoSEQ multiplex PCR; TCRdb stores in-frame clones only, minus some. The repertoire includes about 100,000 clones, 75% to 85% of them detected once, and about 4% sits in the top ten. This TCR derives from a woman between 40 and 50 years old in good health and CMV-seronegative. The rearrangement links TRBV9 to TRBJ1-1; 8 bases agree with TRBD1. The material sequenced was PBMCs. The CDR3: CASSVGGQVNTEAFF. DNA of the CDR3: TGTGCCAGCAGCGTAGGGGGACAGGTGAACACTGAAGCTTTCTTT.